This T cell receptor beta chain was sequenced during a study of T cell responses to AZD1222 COVID-19 vaccine. CDR1 and CDR2 (germline): LGHNA, YSLEER. The CDR3 runs to 15 residues. The junction had 10 bases not matched to a gene; V was cut back by 4 bases and J by 7 bases. The data were produced by immunoSEQ multiplex PCR, yet TCRdb's version contains in-frame clones alone and is incomplete. The profile covers tens of thousands of clones, with roughly 86% appearing a single time and roughly 6% taken by the ten largest. The TCR was taken from an adult who received the AZD1222 COVID-19 vaccine. The chain combines TRBV4-3 with TRBJ2-7, with 10 bases lining up with TRBD2. Material: peripheral blood, obtained 28 days after the second AZD1222 dose. CDR3 sequence reads: CASSLWGSGRWEQYF. The CDR3 region has the DNA TGCGCCAGCAGCCTCTGGGGTAGCGGGAGGTGGGAGCAGTACTTC.